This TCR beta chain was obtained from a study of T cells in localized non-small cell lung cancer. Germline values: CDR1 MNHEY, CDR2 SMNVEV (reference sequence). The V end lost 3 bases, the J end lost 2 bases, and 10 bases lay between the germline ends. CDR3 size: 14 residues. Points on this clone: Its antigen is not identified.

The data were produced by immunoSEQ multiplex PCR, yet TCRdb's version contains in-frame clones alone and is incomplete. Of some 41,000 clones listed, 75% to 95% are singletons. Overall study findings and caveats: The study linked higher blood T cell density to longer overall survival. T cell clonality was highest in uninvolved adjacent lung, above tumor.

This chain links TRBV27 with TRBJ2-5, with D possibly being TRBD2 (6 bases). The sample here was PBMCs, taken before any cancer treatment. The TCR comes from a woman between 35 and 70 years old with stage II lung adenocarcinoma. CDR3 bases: TGTGCCAGCAGTTTGTACGGGGGTCAAGAGACCCAGTACTTC. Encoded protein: CASSLYGGQETQYF.